The rows below give T cell receptor beta chains drawn from one sample of a study of shared clonotypes between healthy human individuals. The table came from immunoSEQ multiplex PCR; TCRdb's copy has only in-frame clones and leaves some out. The data show about 580,000 clones, with roughly 98% seen just once and 0.3% to 0.35% held by the top ten. What was sequenced was naive CD8+ T cells sorted from blood. These TCRs come from a man in his thirties or forties in good health. Each CDR3 is given with its conserved first and last residue. A D gene is named only where the DNA matches it firmly. Rows give clone size only sometimes, using once, few, many, or a class for an expanded clone.

d_call j_call clone_size v_call cdr3_nt cdr3_aa
TRBD1 TRBJ2-6 NA TRBV10-3 TGTGCCATCACCAGAGGACAGGTTGCTTCGGTCTCTGGGGCCAACGTCCTGACTTTC CAITRGQVASVSGANVLTF
NA TRBJ1-2 NA TRBV4-1 TGCGCCAGCAGCCAAGACGCAACCATGGACCAGAACTTCTTTGGCTACACCTTC CASSQDATMDQNFFGYTF
NA TRBJ1-2 NA TRBV2 TGTGCCAGCAGTGAAGCTTACAGAGGGGATTCGGGCTACACCTTC CASSEAYRGDSGYTF
NA TRBJ2-7 NA TRBV5-1 TGCGCCAGCAGCCCCCGGGACTTAGGCTTCTACGAGCAGTACTTC CASSPRDLGFYEQYF
NA TRBJ2-7 NA TRBV7-9 TGTGCCAGCAGCCCGGTCCGGACGGGAATCAACGAGCAGTACTTC CASSPVRTGINEQYF
NA TRBJ2-3 NA TRBV28 TGTGCCAGCAGTTTTTACAGGGTTGGTACGCAGTATTTT CASSFYRVGTQYF
NA TRBJ2-7 NA TRBV9 TGTGCCAGCAGCGTCCAAGACACCTCCTCCTACGAGCAGTACTTC CASSVQDTSSYEQYF
NA TRBJ2-1 NA TRBV6-5 TGTGCCAGCAGTTACCTCTCGACCAATGAGCAGTTCTTC CASSYLSTNEQFF
NA TRBJ1-5 NA TRBV5-8 TGTGCCAGCAGCTTGATGCGTGAACGCCAGCCCCAGCATTTT CASSLMRERQPQHF
TRBD2 TRBJ2-7 NA TRBV9 TGTGCCAGCAGCCCAGAAGATAGGACTAGCGGCGGAGAGCAGTACTTC CASSPEDRTSGGEQYF
NA TRBJ2-1 NA TRBV19 TGTGCCAGTAGTATTAGGGGGCGGGAGAATGAGCAGTTCTTC CASSIRGRENEQFF
NA TRBJ1-1 NA TRBV9 TGTGCCAGCAGCGTGAGAGTAAACACTGAAGCTTTCTTT CASSVRVNTEAFF
NA TRBJ2-1 NA TRBV7-6 TGTGCCAGCAGCTTAGGCGCTCGGATGGGGGATGAGCAGTTCTTC CASSLGARMGDEQFF
TRBD2 TRBJ2-2 NA TRBV15 TGTGCCACCGAGGCTCCGGGAGGAACGGTCACCGGGGAGCTGTTTTTT CATEAPGGTVTGELFF
NA TRBJ1-4 NA TRBV5-6 TGTGCCAGCAGCTTGAGCGTTGAAAAACTGTTTTTT CASSLSVEKLFF
TRBD1 TRBJ1-1 NA TRBV27 TGTGCCAGCAGCCGGACAGGGGCATGGGACGCTGAAGCTTTCTTT CASSRTGAWDAEAFF
TRBD2 TRBJ2-7 NA TRBV6-1 TGTGCCAGCACCGCTCTAGCGGGGGTTTCCTACGAGCAGTACTTC CASTALAGVSYEQYF
TRBD2 TRBJ2-1 NA TRBV29-1 TGCAGCGTTGAGTTAAGCGGGAGGGGGTCCTACAATGAGCAGTTCTTC CSVELSGRGSYNEQFF
TRBD1 TRBJ2-7 NA TRBV5-1 TGCGCCAGCAGCTTGGCTTTGACAGGGGGCCCCTACGAGCAGTACTTC CASSLALTGGPYEQYF
NA TRBJ2-1 NA TRBV7-2 TGTGCCAGCAGCGCCAAGTTCGGTGAGCAGTTCTTC CASSAKFGEQFF
TRBD1 TRBJ2-1 NA TRBV6-5 TGTGCCAGCAGTCGCGGGACAGGGGCCTACAATGAGCAGTTCTTC CASSRGTGAYNEQFF
NA TRBJ1-3 NA TRBV2 TGTGCCAGCAGTGATTACCAAACTGGAAACACCATATATTTT CASSDYQTGNTIYF
NA TRBJ2-7 NA TRBV18 TGTGCCAGCTCACCAGCGAGATCCTACGAGCAGTACTTC CASSPARSYEQYF
TRBD2 TRBJ2-7 NA TRBV19 TGTGCCAGTAGACAGGGGACTAGCGAGGGTGACGAGCAGTACTTC CASRQGTSEGDEQYF
NA TRBJ2-2 once TRBV7-9 TGTGCCAGCAGCTTCCCCTCTGAGGATGAGGAGCTGTTTTTT CASSFPSEDEELFF
NA TRBJ1-2 NA TRBV25-1 TGTGCCAGCGCCAAATGGGGCAGGCAGAACTATGGCTACACCTTC CASAKWGRQNYGYTF
NA TRBJ2-2 NA TRBV10-3 TGTGCCATCAGTGAAAATTCCCATTTAGCCGGGGAGCTGTTTTTT CAISENSHLAGELFF
TRBD2 TRBJ2-3 NA TRBV27 TGTGCCAGCAGTTCGTCTTTCGGTAGACTAGCGGGAGGCACAGATACGCAGTATTTT CASSSSFGRLAGGTDTQYF
NA TRBJ2-1 NA TRBV7-8 TGTGCCAGCAGCTTATGGACCAGTGTCGATGAGCAGTTCTTC CASSLWTSVDEQFF
TRBD2 TRBJ2-3 NA TRBV25-1 TGTGCCAGCAGGGATGGGACTACCAACACAGATACGCAGTATTTT CASRDGTTNTDTQYF
NA TRBJ1-4 NA TRBV15 TGTGCCACCAGCCAGCCAGGGTGGGAAAATGAAAAACTGTTTTTT CATSQPGWENEKLFF
TRBD2 TRBJ2-1 NA TRBV4-1 TGCGCCAGCAGCGAAGATCAGTCCGGGACTAGCGGGAGTATGGTCGTGGGCAATGAGCAGTTCTTC CASSEDQSGTSGSMVVGNEQFF
NA TRBJ1-1 NA TRBV2 TGTGCCAGCCTCGGGGGACTCACTGAAGCTTTCTTT CASLGGLTEAFF
NA TRBJ2-2 NA TRBV5-4 TGTGCCAGCAGCCCCCACCCGGGGTTAGCGGTCGATTCGTCCGGGGAGCTGTTTTTT CASSPHPGLAVDSSGELFF
NA TRBJ2-7 NA TRBV11-2 TGTGCCAGCAGCCCCAGTTACTTC CASSPSYF
NA TRBJ1-1 NA TRBV15 TGTGCCACCAGCAGAGAGGGACCGCTCGGGATGAACACTGAAGCTTTCTTT CATSREGPLGMNTEAFF
TRBD2 TRBJ2-7 NA TRBV6-6 TGTGCCAGCAGTTACGAAGGGGACGCGGGGGACGAGCAGTACTTC CASSYEGDAGDEQYF
TRBD1 TRBJ2-1 NA TRBV6-1 TGTGCCAGCAGTGAAGAGGACAGGGGGCCCTACAATGAGCAGTTCTTC CASSEEDRGPYNEQFF
TRBD2 TRBJ2-1 NA TRBV15 TGTGCCACCAGCACATATACTAGCGGTGAGCAGTTCTTC CATSTYTSGEQFF
TRBD1 TRBJ2-2 NA TRBV7-6 TGTGCCAGCAGCCCGCGGACAGGGACCATCGGGGAGCTGTTTTTT CASSPRTGTIGELFF
NA TRBJ2-7 NA TRBV27 TGTGCCAGCAGTTACGGAGGCAGCTCCTACGAGCAGTACTTC CASSYGGSSYEQYF
NA TRBJ2-7 NA TRBV27 TGTGCCAGCAGTCGCCCCGGGACCGAGCAGTACTTC CASSRPGTEQYF
TRBD1 TRBJ2-2 NA TRBV5-1 TGCGCCAGCAGCTTGGAGGGGGCGTCGGTTATCACCGGGGAGCTGTTTTTT CASSLEGASVITGELFF
TRBD2 TRBJ2-5 NA TRBV10-2 TGCGCCAGCGCCCGGGAGGCACGAAAAGAGACCCAGTACTTC CASAREARKETQYF
TRBD2 TRBJ2-7 NA TRBV7-9 TGTGCCGGCGAAATAGCGGGAGGGCCCCCCTACGAGCAGTACTTC CAGEIAGGPPYEQYF
TRBD2 TRBJ2-7 NA TRBV11-2 TGTGCCAGCAGCGGACGAGGACTAGCAGGTACCTACGAGCAGTACTTC CASSGRGLAGTYEQYF
TRBD1 TRBJ2-7 NA TRBV7-6 TGTGCCAGCAGCTTAGACGGGACAGGCTACTCCTACGAGCAGTACTTC CASSLDGTGYSYEQYF
NA TRBJ2-3 NA TRBV13 TGTGCCAGCAGCTTGGGGTTAGGAGATACGCAGTATTTT CASSLGLGDTQYF
TRBD2 TRBJ2-1 NA TRBV19 TGTGCCTCCGAAGGGAGACTAGCGGGAGGTGGGGGCTACAATGAGCAGTTCTTC CASEGRLAGGGGYNEQFF
TRBD2 TRBJ2-1 NA TRBV10-2 TGCGCCAGCAGTGATTCCTCTAGCGGGAGGGACAATGAGCAGTTCTTC CASSDSSSGRDNEQFF
NA TRBJ2-2 NA TRBV18 TGTGCCAGCTCACCACCCGAAGCAGAATCGAGGAACACCGGGGAGCTGTTTTTT CASSPPEAESRNTGELFF
TRBD1 TRBJ1-5 once TRBV9 TGTGCCAGCAGCTTGACCGGGACAGGGGCCCAGCCCCAGCATTTT CASSLTGTGAQPQHF
TRBD2 TRBJ2-1 NA TRBV27 TGTGCCAGCCGGAGCGGGAAGAATGAGCAGTTCTTC CASRSGKNEQFF